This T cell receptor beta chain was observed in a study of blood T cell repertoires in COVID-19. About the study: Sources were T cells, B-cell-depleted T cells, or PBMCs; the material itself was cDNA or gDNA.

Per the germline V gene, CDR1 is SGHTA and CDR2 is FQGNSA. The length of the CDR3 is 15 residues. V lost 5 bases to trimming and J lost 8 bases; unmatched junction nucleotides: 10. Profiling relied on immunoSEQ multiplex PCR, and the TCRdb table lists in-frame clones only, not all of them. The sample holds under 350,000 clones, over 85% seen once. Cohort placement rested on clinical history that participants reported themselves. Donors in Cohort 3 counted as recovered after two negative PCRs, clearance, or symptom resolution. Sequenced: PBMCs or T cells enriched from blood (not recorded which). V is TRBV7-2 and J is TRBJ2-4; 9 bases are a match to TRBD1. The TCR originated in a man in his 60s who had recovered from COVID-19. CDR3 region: CASSPPGTGRDIQYF. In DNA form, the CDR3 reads TGTGCCAGCAGCCCCCCCGGGACAGGGAGAGACATTCAGTACTTC.